This T cell receptor (beta chain) was retrieved from a study of Tregs in tolerant kidney transplant recipients (dated by TCRdb to the late 2010s). General notes on the study: Before combined kidney and bone marrow transplantation, this study identified donor-specific regulatory T cells using TCRbeta sequencing and then followed those same cells after transplant. General study outcomes and caveats: For some patients, the PCR primers changed as time went on, which meant samples from those patients could not be compared with one another at the nucleotide level. In tolerant patients, donor-specific Tregs expanded more than Tregs overall, which suggests antigen-driven rather than nonspecific expansion. Biological reproducibility was not examined directly, but technical replication error appeared to be minimal. Expanding Tregs with activated donor B cells appeared to identify the most biologically relevant and donor-specific TCRbeta repertoire. The study was limited by small patient numbers, and the findings need validation in larger populations and under other immunosuppression protocols.

For TCRbeta CDR3 sequencing, genomic DNA was extracted from sorted cells using the QIAGEN DNeasy Blood and Tissue Kit. High-throughput TCRbeta CDR3 sequencing, which included PCR amplification with bias correction and internal controls, was done commercially through immunoSEQ. As for how the authors treated the data: Unique productive TCRbeta sequences were defined by CDR3 nucleotide sequence where primers matched, and otherwise by CDR3 amino acid sequence together with Vbeta and Jbeta genes. Sorting error was corrected by removing sequences shared between sorted populations at a frequency ratio of 2:1 or less, and the remaining shared sequences were assigned to the higher population. A sequence counted as donor-reactive if, in CFSE-low cells, the sequence had a frequency of at least 0.01% and was expanded at least 5-fold compared with unstimulated cells. Jensen-Shannon divergence calculated on the top 100 TCRbeta sequences ranked by frequency was used to measure repertoire divergence. For samples with multiple sequencing runs, sorting error was corrected separately for each run before the runs were pooled. Not all clones reach the TCRdb copy of this immuneACCESS table, which keeps in-frame sequences only. Checked studies attribute under half of the gap to unresolved V genes and leave the rest unexplained. V and J calls and clone size are copied from that table; D and trimming were computed from the DNA. This sample's clone table shows approximately 24,000 clones. The ten biggest clones cover around 4% of the sample.

The time point tag for this specimen amounts to: 6 months after combined kidney and bone marrow transplant. Related donors were used in the transplants with nonmyeloablative bone marrow transplantation, and mixed chimerism was transient in the human trials. Unstimulated Tregs (CD4+CD25+CD127-), CD4+ non-Tregs (CD4+CD25-), CD4 and CD8 cells were FACS-sorted from thawed PBMCs. Patients were several combined kidney and bone marrow transplant recipients from the ITN036ST trial, and only these trial subjects had samples available. Healthy control blood was separated into PBMCs by Ficoll density gradient and cryopreserved, and patient PBMCs were collected both before and after transplant. Comment on this clone: Its antigen is still unknown. The same CDR3 also results from other DNA sequences found in this sample.

The clonotype was recovered from a human patient who received a combined kidney and bone marrow transplant. A transplant means some T cells may be of graft donor rather than patient origin. Source: CD4+ T cells from blood (PBMCs), taken 6 months after the transplant.

The CDR3 has the sequence CASSARTGYYEQYF. CDR3 DNA, as far as it was read: TGTGCCAGCAGTGCCCGGACAGGGTACTACGAG. The sequence is built from TRBV2 and TRBJ2-7; 8 bases in the junction line up with TRBD1. The CDR3 end is not reached by the read, which stops 3 residues before it; the germline J gene fills it in. For this chain, trimming is 4 bases at the V end and 3 bases at the J end, and the number of junction bases without a gene match is 5. Including cysteine and phenylalanine, the CDR3 has 14 amino acids. The DNA covers only part of the CDR3, 33 bases in frame from base 1. In the germline V gene, CDR1 corresponds to SNHLY and CDR2 to FYNNEI.